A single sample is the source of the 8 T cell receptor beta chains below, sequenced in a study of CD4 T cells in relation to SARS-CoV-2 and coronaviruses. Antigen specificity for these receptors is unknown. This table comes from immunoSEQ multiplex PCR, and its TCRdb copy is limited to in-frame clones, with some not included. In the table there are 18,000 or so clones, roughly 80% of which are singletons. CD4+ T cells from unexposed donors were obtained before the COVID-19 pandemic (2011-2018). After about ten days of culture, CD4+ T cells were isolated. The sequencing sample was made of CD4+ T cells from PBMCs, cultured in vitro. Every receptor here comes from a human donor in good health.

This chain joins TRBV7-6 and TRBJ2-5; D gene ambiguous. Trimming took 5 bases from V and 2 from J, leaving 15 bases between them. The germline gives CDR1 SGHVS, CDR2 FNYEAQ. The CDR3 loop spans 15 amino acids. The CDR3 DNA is TGTGCCAGCAGCCCTAGACCAGAACGGCAAGAGACCCAGTACTTC. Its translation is CASSPRPERQETQYF. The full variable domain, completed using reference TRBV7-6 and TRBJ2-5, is GAGVSQSPRYKVTKRGQDVALRCDPISGHVSLYWYRQALGQGPEFLTYFNYEAQQDKSGLPNDRFSAERPEGSISTLTIQRTEQRDSAMYRCASSPRPERQETQYFGPGTRLLVL.

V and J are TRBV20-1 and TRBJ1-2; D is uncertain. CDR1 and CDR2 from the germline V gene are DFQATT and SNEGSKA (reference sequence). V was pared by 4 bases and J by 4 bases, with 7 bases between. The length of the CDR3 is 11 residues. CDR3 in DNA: TGCAGTGCTAAGAATAGCTATGGCTACACCTTC. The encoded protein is CSAKNSYGYTF.

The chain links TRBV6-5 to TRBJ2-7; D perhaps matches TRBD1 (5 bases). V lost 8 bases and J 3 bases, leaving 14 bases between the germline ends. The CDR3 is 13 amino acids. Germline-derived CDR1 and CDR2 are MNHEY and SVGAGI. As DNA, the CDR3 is TGTGCCAGCTCGCGACAGAGACACTACGAGCAGTACTTC. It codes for CASSRQRHYEQYF.

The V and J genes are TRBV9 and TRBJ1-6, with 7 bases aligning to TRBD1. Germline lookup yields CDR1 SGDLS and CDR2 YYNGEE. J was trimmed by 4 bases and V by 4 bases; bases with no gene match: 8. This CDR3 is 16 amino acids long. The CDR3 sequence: CASSPRGRGYNSPLHF. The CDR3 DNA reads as TGTGCCAGCAGCCCCCGTGGCAGGGGGTATAATTCACCCCTCCACTTT.

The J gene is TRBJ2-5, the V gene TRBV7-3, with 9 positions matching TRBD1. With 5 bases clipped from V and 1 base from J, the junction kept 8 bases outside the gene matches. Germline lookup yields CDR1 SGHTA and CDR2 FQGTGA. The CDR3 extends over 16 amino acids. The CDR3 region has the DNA TGTGCCAGCAGCCCAAACCCGGGACAGGGCCAAGAGACCCAGTACTTC. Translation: CASSPNPGQGQETQYF.

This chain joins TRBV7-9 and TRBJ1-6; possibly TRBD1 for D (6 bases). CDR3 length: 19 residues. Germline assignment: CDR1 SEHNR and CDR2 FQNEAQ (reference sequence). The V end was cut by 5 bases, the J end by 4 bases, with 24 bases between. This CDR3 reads CASSPIGDTPGYYNSPLHF. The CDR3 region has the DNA TGTGCCAGCAGCCCTATTGGGGACACGCCCGGATATTATAATTCACCCCTCCACTTT.

DNA for the CDR3: TGTGCCAGCAGCGTAAGGGACAGGTTCGCTGAAGCTTTCTTT. It translates to CASSVRDRFAEAFF. The chain is built from TRBV9 and TRBJ1-1; 8 bases agree with TRBD1. This CDR3 has 14 amino acids. With V trimmed by 1 base and J by 6 bases, 5 bases remained unmatched. Germline V gives CDR1 SGDLS, CDR2 YYNGEE. The complete variable domain, with remaining parts taken from reference TRBV9 and TRBJ1-1, reads DSGVTQTPKHLITATGQRVTLRCSPRSGDLSVYWYQQSLDQGLQFLIQYYNGEERAKGNILERFSAQQFPDLHSELNLSSLELGDSALYFCASSVRDRFAEAFFGQGTRLTVV.

The CDR3 loop is CASSEAWRASYEQYF. The CDR3 DNA follows: TGTGCCAGCAGTGAAGCTTGGCGGGCCTCCTACGAGCAGTACTTC. This rearrangement joins TRBV6-1 to TRBJ2-7, with D tentatively TRBD2 (5 bases). From germline, CDR1 is MNHNS and CDR2 SASEGT. Deletions cut 0 bases from V and 0 bases from J, with 9 bases between. The CDR3 is made up of 15 amino acids.